This record looks at one T cell receptor beta chain sequence and its context. Its antigen is not identified. CD8 cells classed as naive were CD45RO-negative and positively selected for CCR7, excluding terminally differentiated effector memory CD45RA+ cells. These data are taken from a study of shared clonotypes between healthy human individuals. Whole-study context: Researchers drew samples from two women and a few men aged 18 to 49. CD4 naive and CD4 memory each took three plates per donor, while CD8 naive took two and CD8 memory one.

The table came from immunoSEQ multiplex PCR; TCRdb's copy has only in-frame clones and leaves some out. Here the sample spans about 1,800,000 clones, over 85% being singletons. General observations from the study: A small donor pool kept down the genetic and exposure-history diversity that was represented. Across subsets, estimated richness was generally greater for naive than for memory populations.

V gave up 5 bases and J gave up 0 bases, with 7 bases separating them. The germline V gene encodes CDR1 GTSNPN and CDR2 SVGIG (reference sequence). The CDR3 length is 12 residues. The material sequenced was naive CD8+ T cells sorted from blood. The chain is built from TRBV30 and TRBJ1-1; perhaps TRBD1 as D (5 bases). The sequence came from a man between 18 and 29 years old in good health. This chain's CDR3 is CAWFRVNTEAFF. The DNA of the CDR3 is TGTGCCTGGTTCAGGGTGAACACTGAAGCTTTCTTT. Full variable domain (remainder filled in from reference TRBV30 and TRBJ1-1): SQTIHQWPATLVQPVGSPLSLECTVEGTSNPNLYWYRQAAGRGLQLLFYSVGIGQISSEVPQNLSASRPQDRQFILSSKKLLLSDSGFYLCAWFRVNTEAFFGQGTRLTVV.